These 26 T cell receptor beta chains originate from one sample sequenced in a study of a mutant IDH1 vaccine in newly diagnosed glioma. Profiled with immunoSEQ multiplex PCR; TCRdb holds only in-frame clones, not every one. The table includes 30,000 to 35,000 clones, around 90% detected once. Time point here: week 11, during vaccination. All doses held 300 ug of mutant IDH1 20-mer peptide, with topical imiquimod. No antigen has been assigned to these receptors. This specimen was PBMCs, taken from a glioma patient whose treatment included an IDH1 peptide vaccine. The receptors stem from a man aged 18 to 30 with glioma.

This clone is labeled as large. The chain links TRBV5-1 to TRBJ2-1; D unresolved. V gave up 2 bases and J gave up 8 bases, with 14 bases separating them. Germline V CDR1 and CDR2: SGHRS, YFSETQ. This CDR3 comprises 14 residues. The CDR3 DNA sequence: TGCGCCAGCAGCTTTGTGGAGCCTGGCGATGAGCAGTTCTTC. It encodes CASSFVEPGDEQFF.

Only one count was recorded for this clone. This chain links TRBV11-2 with TRBJ1-4, with a weak D call TRBD1 (5 bases). Germline V CDR1 and CDR2: SGHAT, FQNNGV. Trimming took 5 bases from V and 6 from J, leaving 16 bases between them. The CDR3 extends over 15 amino acids. CDR3 amino acids: CASSTLGLRDEKLFF. The CDR3 nucleotides read TGTGCCAGCAGCACCCTGGGACTCCGGGATGAAAAACTGTTTTTT.

The chain employs TRBV4-3 and TRBJ2-7; 7 bases fit TRBD2. Germline V lookup: CDR1 LGHNA, CDR2 YSLEER. This CDR3 comprises 16 residues. The trim removed 1 base at V and 0 bases at J, leaving 6 bases unmatched. The CDR3 region is CASSQGSRGSSYEQYF. The CDR3 DNA reads TGCGCCAGCAGCCAAGGGTCTCGCGGGAGCTCCTACGAGCAGTACTTC.

The chain links TRBV4-1 to TRBJ1-2, with D unclear. With 3 bases removed from V and 2 bases from J, the gap between germline ends came to 7 bases. The CDR3 loop spans 13 amino acids. Germline V gives CDR1 MGHRA, CDR2 YSYEKL. The CDR3 region has the DNA TGCGCCAGCAGCCAGACAAGAAACTATGGCTACACCTTC. This gives the protein CASSQTRNYGYTF.

This sequence joins TRBV27 and TRBJ1-2, with 8 bases matching TRBD1. This CDR3 has 11 amino acids. With 8 bases clipped from V and 4 bases from J, the junction kept 0 bases outside the gene matches. CDR1 and CDR2 from the germline V gene are MNHEY and SMNVEV (reference sequence). In nucleotides, the CDR3 is TGTGCCAGCGGACAGGGCTATGGCTACACCTTC. Translation gives CASGQGYGYTF.

The chain combines TRBV4-3 with TRBJ1-1; D is undetermined. Trimming took 4 bases from V and 1 from J, leaving 16 bases between them. The CDR3 spans 16 residues. Germline CDR1 reads LGHNA; CDR2 reads YSLEER. DNA of the CDR3: TGCGCCAGCAGCCCGGTAGCGAGGGCGAAGAACACTGAAGCTTTCTTT. Translated: CASSPVARAKNTEAFF.

This clone appeared once. The chain is built from TRBV7-2 and TRBJ2-7; possibly TRBD1 for D (7 bases). V was cut by 6 bases and J by 7 bases, with 16 bases left in between. CDR1 is SGHTA, CDR2 FQGNSA, per germline. There are 13 residues in the CDR3. CDR3 protein: CASRYQGGIEQYF. In DNA, the CDR3 is TGTGCCAGCAGGTATCAGGGGGGCATTGAGCAGTACTTC.

This rearrangement joins TRBV6-1 to TRBJ1-1; D is unclear. The V gene's germline CDR1 is MNHNS and CDR2 SASEGT. V was trimmed by 1 base and J by 11 bases, leaving 14 bases between them. The CDR3 runs 13 residues. In DNA, the CDR3 is TGTGCCAGCAGTGAAGGGGTGGCGTCCGAGGCTTTCTTT. Its translation is CASSEGVASEAFF.

This clone was seen only once. The V gene is TRBV30, the J gene TRBJ2-4, with 15 bases that match TRBD2. This CDR3 is 16 amino acids long. The J segment lost 8 bases and the V segment lost 2 bases, leaving 7 bases of the junction unmatched. Germline V CDR1 and CDR2: GTSNPN, SVGIG (reference sequence). The CDR3 sequence is CAWSPGLAGGRDIQYF. CDR3 DNA: TGTGCCTGGAGTCCAGGACTAGCGGGAGGGAGGGACATTCAGTACTTC.

The chain is built from TRBV4-3 and TRBJ2-2, with D perhaps matching TRBD1 (6 bases). Trimming took off 8 bases at V and 2 bases at J, with 15 bases between the two ends. CDR3 length equals 15 residues. Germline V lookup: CDR1 LGHNA, CDR2 YSLEER. The CDR3: CASGGPPANTGELFF. DNA of the CDR3: TGCGCCAGCGGGGGCCCTCCGGCCAACACCGGGGAGCTGTTTTTT.

The CDR3 sequence is CAWSLAGRGRQYF. The DNA for the CDR3 is TGTGCCTGGAGTCTGGCGGGAAGGGGACGGCAGTACTTC. The chain has TRBV30 and TRBJ2-5; possible D gene TRBD2, 6 bases. CDR1 GTSNPN and CDR2 SVGIG come from the germline V gene (reference sequence). The CDR3 covers 13 residues. Trimming shortened V by 2 bases and J by 11 bases, and 18 bases separated the two germline ends.

This chain connects TRBV7-2 to TRBJ2-7; D is perhaps TRBD1 or TRBD2 (5 bases each). The V gene's germline CDR1 is SGHTA and CDR2 FQGNSA. The V end was cut by 5 bases, the J end by 0 bases, with 11 bases between. This CDR3 is built from 14 residues. CDR3 residues: CASSLPGPSYEQYF. The DNA of the CDR3 is TGTGCCAGCAGCCTCCCGGGACCCTCCTACGAGCAGTACTTC. Supplemented by reference TRBV7-2 and TRBJ2-7, the full variable domain reads GAGVSQSPSNKVTEKGKDVELRCDPISGHTALYWYRQSLGQGLEFLIYFQGNSAPDKSGLPSDRFSAERTGGSVSTLTIQRTQQEDSAVYLCASSLPGPSYEQYFGPGTRLTVT.

The V gene is TRBV6-6, the J gene TRBJ2-1, with 7 bases identical to TRBD2. The V segment lost 6 bases and the J segment 0 bases; nucleotides outside the gene matches: 8. The CDR3 is 16 residues long. Germline CDR1 and CDR2: MNHNY and SVGAGI (reference sequence). The DNA for the CDR3 is TGTGCCAGCAGGTCGACTAGCCGGAGCTCCTACAATGAGCAGTTCTTC. Amino acid sequence: CASRSTSRSSYNEQFF.

This chain joins TRBV30 and TRBJ2-7; D assignment may be TRBD1 or TRBD2 (5 bases each). The CDR3 covers 13 residues. The germline gives CDR1 GTSNPN, CDR2 SVGIG (reference sequence). With 3 bases removed from V and 0 bases from J, the gap between germline ends came to 9 bases. The CDR3 protein is CAWRGDGSYEQYF. The CDR3 nucleotides read TGTGCCTGGAGGGGGGACGGCTCCTACGAGCAGTACTTC.

The count of this clone is one. This chain joins TRBV5-4 and TRBJ1-6; 8 bases line up with TRBD1. CDR1 and CDR2 from the germline V gene are SGHNT and YYREEE (reference sequence). V shed 4 bases, J shed 3 bases, and the junction held 9 bases outside the gene matches. The length of the CDR3 is 17 residues. DNA of the CDR3: TGTGCCAGCAGCGCCGGGACAGGAGACCGCTATAATTCACCCCTCCACTTT. This encodes CASSAGTGDRYNSPLHF.

The chain has TRBV7-2 and TRBJ1-2, with 8 bases fitting TRBD1. Germline CDR1 is SGHTA and CDR2 is FQGNSA. This CDR3 has 15 residues. V lost 1 base and J lost 0; bases outside the gene matches: 1. The CDR3 nucleotides are TGTGCCAGCAGCTTAGAGACAGGGGCTAACTATGGCTACACCTTC. Translating gives CASSLETGANYGYTF.

The genes are TRBV6-5 and TRBJ1-2, with 7 bases lining up with TRBD1. Trimming removed 2 bases from V and 4 bases from J; junction bases left unmatched: 7. Germline V gene sequence: CDR1 MNHEY, CDR2 SVGAGI. The CDR3 length is 15 residues. CDR3 in DNA: TGTGCCAGCAGTTACAGGGGGCAAGGGAGCTATGGCTACACCTTC. Protein: CASSYRGQGSYGYTF.

CDR3 in DNA: TGTGCCACCAGCAGAGATCGGGCTAGCGGGCCCTACGAGCAGTACTTC. Protein product: CATSRDRASGPYEQYF. V gene TRBV15 combines with J gene TRBJ2-7; 8 bases map to TRBD2. This CDR3 is built from 16 residues. J gave up 2 bases and V 0 bases, and 6 bases lay outside the gene matches. Germline V CDR1 and CDR2: LNHNV, YYDKDF (reference sequence).

V is TRBV25-1 and J is TRBJ2-1, with D possibly called TRBD1 or TRBD2 (5 bases each). The CDR3 loop spans 16 amino acids. Looked up from germline, CDR1 is MGHDK and CDR2 is SYGVNS. The V end lost 0 bases, the J end lost 7 bases, and 16 bases lay between the germline ends. CDR3 loop: CASSEYGTSSGNEQFF. The CDR3 region has the DNA TGTGCCAGCAGTGAATACGGGACCAGCTCCGGTAATGAGCAGTTCTTC.

This rearrangement joins TRBV19 to TRBJ2-5; D call uncertain. The CDR3 is made up of 12 amino acids. Germline values: CDR1 LNHDA, CDR2 SQIVND (reference sequence). Trimming removed 4 bases at V and 4 bases at J, with 7 bases between. The CDR3 reads CASSSRVETQYF. CDR3 DNA: TGTGCCAGTAGTAGTCGGGTAGAGACCCAGTACTTC.

The chain combines TRBV5-4 with TRBJ2-7; 10 nucleotides match TRBD2. With V trimmed by 0 bases and J by 2 bases, 5 bases remained unmatched. The CDR3 runs to 16 residues. Germline CDR1 SGHNT, CDR2 YYREEE (reference sequence). The CDR3 DNA is TGTGCCAGCAGCTTGGATCCCCTAGCGGGAGCCTACGAGCAGTACTTC. Its translation is CASSLDPLAGAYEQYF. Full variable domain (missing parts from reference TRBV5-4 and TRBJ2-7): ETGVTQSPTHLIKTRGQQVTLRCSSQSGHNTVSWYQQALGQGPQFIFQYYREEENGRGNFPPRFSGLQFPNYSSELNVNALELDDSALYLCASSLDPLAGAYEQYFGPGTRLTVT.

The chain is built from TRBV28 and TRBJ1-1; D gene uncertain. Trimming cost V 10 bases and J 0 bases, with 12 bases left between them. CDR3 size: 13 residues. Germline CDR1 and CDR2: MDHEN and SYDVKM. CDR3 in amino acids: CATFPRLNTEAFF. In DNA form, the CDR3 reads TGTGCCACTTTCCCTCGGTTGAACACTGAAGCTTTCTTT.

This chain joins TRBV19 and TRBJ2-1, with a weak D call TRBD1 (6 bases). This CDR3 spans 15 amino acids. The germline V gene has CDR1 LNHDA and CDR2 SQIVND (reference sequence). V was shortened by 10 bases and J by 0 bases, with 16 bases between the two germline ends. The CDR3 DNA reads TGTGCCACAAAGTTTCAGGGGAGCTCCTACAATGAGCAGTTCTTC. This gives the protein CATKFQGSSYNEQFF.

This chain joins TRBV27 and TRBJ2-7, with D tentatively TRBD1 (6 bases). Germline values: CDR1 MNHEY, CDR2 SMNVEV (reference sequence). Trimming removed 9 bases at V and 6 bases at J, with 15 bases between. This CDR3 is built from 12 residues. CDR3 sequence: CASRDTVREQYF. For the CDR3, the DNA is TGTGCCAGTCGGGACACGGTTCGCGAGCAGTACTTC.

V usage is TRBV4-3 and J usage is TRBJ2-5; D gene uncertain. The V gene's germline CDR1 is LGHNA and CDR2 YSLEER. The CDR3 extends over 13 amino acids. Trimming pared 0 bases from V and 5 bases from J, leaving 7 bases between. The CDR3 bases are TGCGCCAGCAGCCAAGACAGTAGGGAGACCCAGTACTTC. It yields the protein CASSQDSRETQYF.

The J gene is TRBJ2-7, the V gene TRBV27; D gene uncertain. The CDR3 consists of 13 residues. Trimming pared 6 bases from V and 5 bases from J, leaving 14 bases between. CDR1 is MNHEY and CDR2 is SMNVEV in the germline V gene (reference sequence). DNA for the CDR3: TGTGCCAGCAGCCCCACCAATTTGAACGAGCAGTACTTC. It is translated as CASSPTNLNEQYF.